These T cell receptor beta chains were read from a single sample in a study of human CD8 memory T cell subsets. One entry per CDR3 protein, without DNA, is what TCRdb gives after re-calling the 5' RACE reads. The ten top clones account for 20% to 30%, within a sample of approximately 5,000 distinct CDR3 sequences. The specimen was CD8+ effector memory T cells (TEM) sorted from PBMCs. These receptors all stem from a human donor in good health. Both conserved end residues are part of each CDR3. The size entry is marked missing in some rows and otherwise reads once, few, many or a size class.

TRBV6-2/TRBV6-3	TRBJ2-7	NA	CASSRDSPYEQYF
TRBV9	TRBJ1-3	NA	CASSGQGSSGNTIYF
TRBV20-1	TRBJ2-2	NA	CSARPLAGADTGELFF
TRBV4-3	TRBJ2-7	NA	CASSQGEGEAYEQYF
TRBV6-2/TRBV6-3	TRBJ2-3	medium-sized	CASSYGTTTDTQYF
TRBV6-4	TRBJ2-1	NA	CASSELAGGHNEQFF
TRBV6-4	TRBJ2-1	NA	CASSPGTSGGDEQFF
TRBV6-4	TRBJ2-1	NA	CASSDSSSGSGEPFF
TRBV4-1	TRBJ2-3	NA	CASSQRQGVGTTDTQYF
TRBV29-1	TRBJ1-2	medium-sized	CSVLEQGAYGYTF
TRBV19	TRBJ2-1	NA	CASSWTSGGISYNEQFF
TRBV6-4	TRBJ2-1	medium-sized	CASSAGTEGHYNEQFF
TRBV7-6	TRBJ2-1	NA	CASSPPDSNEQFF
TRBV7-2	TRBJ2-1	NA	CASSLSGGPGNEQFF
TRBV6-4	TRBJ2-1	NA	CASSEGLAVREQFF
TRBV10-3	TRBJ2-7	medium-sized	CAISEIRDREVPSYEQYF
TRBV19	TRBJ1-1	NA	CASSISGTGGTEAFF
TRBV6-4	TRBJ2-1	NA	CASSVSTSGGGYNEQFF
TRBV6-2/TRBV6-3	TRBJ2-7	NA	CASTYGVASYEQYF
TRBV20-1	TRBJ1-1	medium-sized	CSARILQGYEAFF
TRBV20-1	TRBJ1-5	medium-sized	CSARDQEGDHQPQHF
TRBV20-1	TRBJ2-5	NA	CSARLGLAGDAETQYF
TRBV20-1	TRBJ1-5	NA	CSARNSDRGAQPQHF
TRBV6-4	TRBJ2-2	NA	CASSAGTSGGELFF
TRBV4-3	TRBJ2-5	NA	CASSQDRTGVETQYF
TRBV20-1	TRBJ2-3	NA	CSAQQGEADTQYF
TRBV6-4	TRBJ2-3	medium-sized	CASSDKEGADTQYF
TRBV15	TRBJ2-2	medium-sized	CATRNPRGTEWVGELFF
TRBV6-4	TRBJ2-3	NA	CASSDSSGAIDTQYF
TRBV6-4	TRBJ2-2	NA	CASSDGGEVGELFF
TRBV6-2/TRBV6-3	TRBJ2-2	NA	CASSTGAQNTGELFF
TRBV20-1	TRBJ2-3	medium-sized	CSASGGRATDTQYF
TRBV7-9	TRBJ2-5	medium-sized	CASSLARNLAGGETQYF
TRBV28	TRBJ2-3	medium-sized	CASSPGTGDTDTQYF
TRBV6-4	TRBJ2-3	NA	CASSESSVTDTQYF
TRBV5-3	TRBJ2-7	NA	CARSPDRSGKYVEQYF
TRBV20-1	TRBJ2-7	NA	CSAAGGGDNYEQYF
TRBV20-1	TRBJ2-2	medium-sized	CSARDHGRDTGELFF
TRBV20-1	TRBJ2-7	NA	CSARSALAGDHEQYF
TRBV4-1	TRBJ1-2	NA	CASSQDRSGGNYGYTF